These T cell receptor beta chains were read from a single sample in a study of blood T cell repertoires in COVID-19. The repertoire was sequenced with immunoSEQ multiplex PCR; TCRdb's copy has only in-frame clones and lacks some. The repertoire holds around 100,000 clones, 70% to 90% seen once, with 2% in the top ten. Sample: peripheral blood. The receptors originated from a man aged 45-60 years with active COVID-19. Both conserved end residues are part of each CDR3. The order of the fields is J gene, V gene, CDR3 protein.

TRBJ1-1 | TRBV7-2 | CASSPRDIRPEAFF
TRBJ2-7 | TRBV9 | CASSPGGIEQYF
TRBJ1-2 | TRBV2 | CASSSPGRGPFYTF
TRBJ2-3 | TRBV20-1 | CSAPISDTQYF
TRBJ1-6 | TRBV9 | CASSVGRGTYNSPLHF
TRBJ2-3 | TRBV7-2 | CASSLYVETDTQYF
TRBJ2-2 | TRBV5-4 | CASSSDSWARELFF
TRBJ1-5 | TRBV27 | CASSPEGGHQPQHF
TRBJ1-2 | TRBV6-2/TRBV6-3 | CASSPRDRASNYGYTF
TRBJ1-4 | TRBV7-6 | CASSTPRIVNEKLFF
TRBJ2-3 | TRBV5-1 | CASSVGTVTDTQYF
TRBJ1-1 | TRBV3-1/TRBV3-2 | CASSQDWGGSTEAFF
TRBJ1-3 | TRBV6-5 | CATRLSRDSGNTIYF
TRBJ1-1 | TRBV12-3/TRBV12-4 | CASSRGSEAFF
TRBJ2-7 | TRBV4-1 | CASSQEYGWSGEQYF
TRBJ2-7 | TRBV18 | CASSPSGQGAHEQYF
TRBJ1-5 | TRBV4-1 | CASSLGTGGQPQHF
TRBJ1-5 | TRBV7-2 | CASSLFTEGGPQHF
TRBJ1-4 | TRBV19 | CASRGRANEKLFF
TRBJ1-1 | TRBV6-5 | CATHRGGTMNTEAFF
TRBJ2-6 | TRBV21-1 | CASSKKESSGANVLTF
TRBJ2-7 | TRBV6-5 | CASRQRQGPYEQYF
TRBJ1-3 | TRBV11-2 | CASSSQGHSGGNTIYF
TRBJ2-1 | TRBV2 | CASSGGGWGYNEQFF
TRBJ2-7 | TRBV18 | CASSPTSGGNEQYF
TRBJ1-1 | TRBV19 | CASTPRGMLGAFF
TRBJ1-1 | TRBV9 | CASQAGLVVTEAFF
TRBJ1-4 | TRBV14 | CASSQRRQGGEKLFF
TRBJ2-7 | TRBV20-1 | CSARSGHEQYF
TRBJ1-2 | TRBV27 | CASRPGHSNYGYTF
TRBJ1-2 | TRBV23-1 | CASSQGGQDYGYTF
TRBJ1-5 | TRBV4-1 | CASSQDLAVRSAQHF
TRBJ1-1 | TRBV6-5 | CASTTRGAPEAFF
TRBJ2-2 | TRBV3-1/TRBV3-2 | CASSQDTGGTGGELFF
TRBJ1-1 | TRBV4-1 | CASSQDSYTEAFF
TRBJ1-4 | TRBV5-4 | CASRRDRGTEKLFF
TRBJ2-1 | TRBV3-1/TRBV3-2 | CASSQEGRGGGEQFF
TRBJ1-3 | TRBV6-6 | CASRADRAGNTIYF
TRBJ2-3 | TRBV28 | CASSFGGASDTQYF
TRBJ2-5 | TRBV19 | CASSINEIGTQYF
TRBJ1-2 | TRBV10-3 | CAISGLGDSDHGYTF
TRBJ1-1 | TRBV7-8 | CASSLEGNTEAFF
TRBJ1-2 | TRBV2 | CASSEVTRDSGYTF